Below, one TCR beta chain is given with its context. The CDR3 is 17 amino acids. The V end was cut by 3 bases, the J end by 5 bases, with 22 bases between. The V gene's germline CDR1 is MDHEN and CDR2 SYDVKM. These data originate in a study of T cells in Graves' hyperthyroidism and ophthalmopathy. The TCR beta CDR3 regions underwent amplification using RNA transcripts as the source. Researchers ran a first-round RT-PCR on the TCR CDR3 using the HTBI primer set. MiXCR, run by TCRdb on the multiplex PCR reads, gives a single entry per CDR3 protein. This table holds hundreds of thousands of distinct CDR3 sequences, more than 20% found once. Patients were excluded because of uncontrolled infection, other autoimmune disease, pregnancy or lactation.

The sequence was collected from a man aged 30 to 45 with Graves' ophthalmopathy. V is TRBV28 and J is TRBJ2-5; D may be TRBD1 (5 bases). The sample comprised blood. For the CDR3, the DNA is TGTGCCAGCAGTTTGGGTGCCCTTTTAGGGGCAGGTGAGACCCAGTACTTC. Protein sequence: CASSLGALLGAGETQYF.